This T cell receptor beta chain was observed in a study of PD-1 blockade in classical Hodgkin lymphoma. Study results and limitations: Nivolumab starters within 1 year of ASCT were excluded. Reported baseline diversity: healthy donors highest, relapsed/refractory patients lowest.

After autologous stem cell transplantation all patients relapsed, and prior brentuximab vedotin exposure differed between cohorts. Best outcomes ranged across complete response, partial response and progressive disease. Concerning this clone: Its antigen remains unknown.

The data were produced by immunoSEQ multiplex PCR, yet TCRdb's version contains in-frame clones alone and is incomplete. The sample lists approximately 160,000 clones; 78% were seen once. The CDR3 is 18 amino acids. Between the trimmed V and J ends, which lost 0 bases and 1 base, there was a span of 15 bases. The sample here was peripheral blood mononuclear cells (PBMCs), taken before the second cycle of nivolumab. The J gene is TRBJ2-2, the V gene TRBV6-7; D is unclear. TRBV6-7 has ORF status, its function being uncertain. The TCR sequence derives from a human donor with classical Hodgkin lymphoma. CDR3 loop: CASSYSNSDTVNTGELFF. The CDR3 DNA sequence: TGTGCCAGCAGTTACTCCAATTCGGATACCGTGAACACCGGGGAGCTGTTTTTT.